This is a list of T cell receptor beta chains from one sample in a study of blood T cell repertoires in COVID-19. The method was immunoSEQ multiplex PCR; TCRdb's version includes in-frame clones alone and lacks a portion of them. This table has roughly 49,000 clones, approximately 92% appearing once. Material: peripheral blood. Receptors were obtained from a man aged 55-75 years with active COVID-19. Each CDR3 is given with its conserved first and last residue. A D gene is named only where the DNA matches it firmly. Clone size, where shown, is once, few, many, or a class for clones that have expanded.

clone_size	v_call	j_call	d_call	cdr3_aa	cdr3_nt
few	TRBV4-2	TRBJ2-7	.	CASSPDTRGEGAYEQYF	TGTGCCAGCAGCCCCGATACCCGCGGGGAGGGGGCCTACGAGCAGTACTTC
.	TRBV4-3	TRBJ2-2	TRBD2	CASSQGGSGSLTGELFF	TGCGCCAGCAGCCAAGGAGGAAGCGGGAGTCTTACCGGGGAGCTGTTTTTT
.	TRBV5-4	TRBJ2-4	TRBD1	CASRRTSGGVRGFGKNIQYF	TGTGCCAGCAGAAGGACCTCAGGGGGCGTACGGGGTTTCGGCAAAAACATTCAGTACTTC
.	TRBV9	TRBJ2-7	.	CASSPQDLTYEQYF	TGTGCCAGCAGCCCCCAAGACTTAACCTACGAGCAGTACTTC
.	TRBV6-5	TRBJ2-1	.	CASSYDGIYNEQFF	TGTGCCAGCAGTTACGACGGGATCTACAATGAGCAGTTCTTC
.	TRBV7-3	TRBJ2-3	TRBD2	CASSLYGRETDTQYF	TGTGCCAGCAGCTTATACGGGAGGGAGACAGATACGCAGTATTTT
.	TRBV7-3	TRBJ2-5	TRBD1	CASSPGTGSETQYF	TGTGCCAGCAGCCCCGGGACAGGGTCAGAGACCCAGTACTTC
.	TRBV5-1	TRBJ2-2	TRBD2	CASSLGAGVNTGELFF	TGCGCCAGCAGCTTGGGGGCGGGAGTGAACACCGGGGAGCTGTTTTTT
.	TRBV27	TRBJ1-2	TRBD1	CASSQSPTGYYGYTF	TGTGCCAGCAGTCAATCCCCGACAGGGTACTATGGCTACACCTTC
.	TRBV28	TRBJ1-6	TRBD1	CASRPGQTFNSPLHF	TGTGCCAGCAGGCCGGGACAGACTTTTAATTCACCCCTCCACTTT
.	TRBV6-4	TRBJ2-1	.	CASSAPTGKFF	TGTGCCAGCAGTGCCCCGACGGGTAAGTTCTTC
few	TRBV2	TRBJ2-7	.	CASSEAIPKASGKQYF	TGTGCCAGCAGTGAAGCCATCCCCAAAGCGTCGGGGAAGCAGTACTTC
.	TRBV5-1	TRBJ2-2	.	CASSLSGPTGELFF	TGCGCCAGCAGCTTGTCAGGGCCCACCGGGGAGCTGTTTTTT
.	TRBV6-5	TRBJ2-3	.	CASSTGQEGDTQYF	TGTGCCAGCAGTACCGGACAGGAGGGGGATACGCAGTATTTT
.	TRBV28	TRBJ2-7	.	CASSLNLTSRTYEQYF	TGTGCCAGCAGTTTAAACTTGACATCGAGAACCTACGAGCAGTACTTC
.	TRBV6-2/TRBV6-3	TRBJ2-1	TRBD2	CASSYLTPRTSGRADNEQFF	TGTGCCAGCAGTTACCTTACCCCCCGGACTAGCGGGAGGGCCGACAATGAGCAGTTCTTC
.	TRBV14	TRBJ2-1	TRBD2	CASSQGGLADRNEQFF	TGTGCCAGCAGCCAGGGGGGACTAGCGGATAGGAATGAGCAGTTCTTC
.	TRBV6-5	TRBJ2-7	.	CASSYSEDYEQYF	TGTGCCAGCAGTTACTCGGAGGACTACGAGCAGTACTTC
.	TRBV12-3/TRBV12-4	TRBJ2-7	TRBD2	CASSLTSGRDHF	TGTGCCAGCAGCCTGACTAGCGGGAGGGATCACTTC
.	TRBV7-2	TRBJ2-1	TRBD2	CASSLSPSGIGNEQFF	TGTGCCAGCAGCTTAAGTCCTAGCGGGATAGGCAATGAGCAGTTCTTC
.	TRBV5-5	TRBJ1-2	.	CASSSGTTYGYTF	TGTGCCAGCAGCTCCGGGACAACGTATGGCTACACCTTC
.	TRBV7-9	TRBJ2-7	TRBD1	CASTLTGGSYEQYF	TGTGCCAGCACCCTGACAGGGGGCTCCTACGAGCAGTACTTC
.	TRBV7-3	TRBJ2-1	TRBD2	CASSPRGSGKQFF	TGTGCCAGCAGCCCCCGGGGTAGCGGGAAGCAGTTCTTC
.	TRBV10-3	TRBJ1-1	TRBD1	CAISESIGGGNTEAFF	TGTGCCATCAGTGAGTCAATAGGAGGGGGCAACACTGAAGCTTTCTTT
.	TRBV2	TRBJ2-5	TRBD2	CATTLAYQETQYF	TGTGCCACCACACTAGCGTACCAAGAGACCCAGTACTTC
.	TRBV10-3	TRBJ1-1	.	CAISEQGNTEAFF	TGTGCCATCAGTGAGCAGGGGAACACTGAAGCTTTCTTT
.	TRBV2	TRBJ2-1	TRBD2	CASSGRGDPGRFF	TGTGCCAGCAGTGGTCGGGGGGACCCCGGTAGGTTCTTC
.	TRBV6-6	TRBJ1-2	.	CASSYSGSALPVGYTF	TGTGCCAGCAGTTATTCCGGGTCGGCCCTCCCTGTAGGCTACACCTTC
.	TRBV6-5	TRBJ1-5	TRBD1	CASVDRGNNQPQHF	TGTGCCAGCGTGGACAGGGGAAACAATCAGCCCCAGCATTTT
.	TRBV5-1	TRBJ1-1	.	CASALSGQNTEAFF	TGCGCCAGCGCCCTTTCTGGGCAGAACACTGAAGCTTTCTTT
once	TRBV5-1	TRBJ2-7	TRBD2	CASSLRTSGPYEQYF	TGCGCCAGCAGCCTCCGGACTAGCGGTCCCTACGAGCAGTACTTC
.	TRBV27	TRBJ2-5	TRBD2	CASSFLGGGRKDQYF	TGTGCCAGCAGTTTTCTCGGGGGGGGTAGGAAGGACCAGTACTTC
.	TRBV19	TRBJ2-7	TRBD1	CASSIGQGDYEQYF	TGTGCCAGTAGTATAGGACAGGGCGACTACGAGCAGTACTTC
.	TRBV28	TRBJ1-4	.	CASSRTGVLGMSNEKLFF	TGTGCCAGCAGTAGGACGGGAGTACTGGGAATGTCTAATGAAAAACTGTTTTTT
.	TRBV2	TRBJ2-1	TRBD2	CASRNPLAGSYNEQFF	TGTGCCAGCAGGAACCCACTAGCGGGATCCTACAATGAGCAGTTCTTC
.	TRBV10-3	TRBJ1-3	TRBD1	CAIGTGSGNTIYF	TGTGCCATCGGGACAGGGTCTGGAAACACCATATATTTT
.	TRBV7-9	TRBJ2-1	.	CASRPSALLSSYNEQFF	TGTGCCAGCAGGCCCTCTGCCCTCTTGAGCTCCTACAATGAGCAGTTCTTC
.	TRBV7-6	TRBJ2-3	TRBD1	CASSRWGGQGFFSSTDTQYF	TGTGCCAGCAGCAGATGGGGGGGACAGGGCTTCTTTTCTAGCACAGATACGCAGTATTTT
.	TRBV18	TRBJ2-1	TRBD2	CASSLLALAGSNEQFF	TGTGCCAGCTCACTCCTTGCACTAGCGGGCAGCAATGAGCAGTTCTTC
.	TRBV6-5	TRBJ2-5	TRBD2	CASSRTGTSRQTQYF	TGTGCCAGCAGCCGTACCGGGACTAGCAGACAGACCCAGTACTTC
few	TRBV9	TRBJ2-2	TRBD1	CASSAWTGSNTGELFF	TGTGCCAGCAGCGCCTGGACAGGGTCTAACACCGGGGAGCTGTTTTTT
.	TRBV11-2	TRBJ2-7	TRBD1	CASSPPWDRVGGEQYF	TGTGCCAGCAGCCCCCCTTGGGACAGGGTAGGTGGTGAGCAGTACTTC
.	TRBV24-1	TRBJ2-2	TRBD1	CATADPGTGTGELFF	TGTGCCACCGCGGACCCCGGGACAGGGACCGGGGAGCTGTTTTTT
.	TRBV28	TRBJ1-1	.	CASSPSLRTAQNTEAFF	TGTGCCAGCAGTCCCTCGCTCCGGACAGCCCAAAACACTGAAGCTTTCTTT
few	TRBV12-3/TRBV12-4	TRBJ1-1	.	CASSFDSNTEAFF	TGTGCCAGCAGTTTTGACAGCAACACTGAAGCTTTCTTT
.	TRBV6-5	TRBJ1-2	TRBD1	CASSTGQGDVYGYTF	TGTGCCAGCAGTACGGGACAGGGAGACGTCTATGGCTACACCTTC
.	TRBV18	TRBJ1-2	.	CASSPPHNRVGYGYTF	TGTGCCAGCTCACCACCTCATAACAGGGTCGGCTATGGCTACACCTTC
.	TRBV4-2	TRBJ1-2	.	CAATPGGGLYTF	TGTGCCGCCACTCCCGGCGGGGGTCTTTACACCTTC
.	TRBV19	TRBJ2-3	.	CASSPRGTDTQYF	TGTGCCAGTTCACCGCGGGGCACAGATACGCAGTATTTT
.	TRBV6-5	TRBJ2-7	TRBD1	CASARDRGYEQYF	TGTGCCAGCGCCCGGGACAGGGGCTACGAGCAGTACTTC